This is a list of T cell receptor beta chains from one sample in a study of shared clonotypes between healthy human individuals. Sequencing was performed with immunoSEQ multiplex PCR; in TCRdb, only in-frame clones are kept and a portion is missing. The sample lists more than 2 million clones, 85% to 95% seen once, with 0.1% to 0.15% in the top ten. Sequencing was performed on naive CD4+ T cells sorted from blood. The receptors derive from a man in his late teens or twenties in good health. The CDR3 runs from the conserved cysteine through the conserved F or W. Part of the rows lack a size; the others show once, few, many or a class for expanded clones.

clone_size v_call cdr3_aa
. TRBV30 CAWSPSGVGYTF
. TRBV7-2 CASSLAGTGVFGTQYF
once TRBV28 CASTPPGTAANYGYTF
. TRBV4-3 CASSQDRTGTSYNEQFF
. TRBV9 CASSPRKGANTGELFF
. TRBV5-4 CASSLGVSGNNEQFF
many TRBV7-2 CASSRGSGFQETQYF
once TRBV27 CASSFDLAGVREQYF
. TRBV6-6 CASRTGQGLGDTQYF
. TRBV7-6 CASSLTVQETQYF
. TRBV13 CASSFRGRGNNSPLHF
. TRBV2 CASISKDVGGELFF
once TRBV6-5 CASRVTGSPLHF
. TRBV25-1 CASRGPTEAFF
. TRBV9 CASSSGTYEQYF
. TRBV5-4 CASSPGGQGKVYGYTF
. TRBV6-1 CASSDRGGGIEKLFF
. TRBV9 CASSPLGAAYEQYF
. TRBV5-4 CASSSVQGTGELFF
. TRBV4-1 CASSQEGGTGGDIQYF
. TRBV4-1 CASSHFLDRGYQPQHF
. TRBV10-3 CAISEQGGSFYEQYF
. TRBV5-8 CASSFRGTYEQYF
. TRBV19 CASSIGQGVTDTQYF
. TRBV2 CASSVGRHTEAFF
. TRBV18 CASSGQPYEQYF
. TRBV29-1 CSVEVAQGVSLGTQYF
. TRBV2 CASTNRGTEAFF
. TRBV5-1 CASSLDGDPNQPQHF
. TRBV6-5 CASSYSEGNQPQHF
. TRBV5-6 CASSLWDGGSYEQYF
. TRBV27 CASSLDWFMNTEAFF
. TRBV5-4 CASSLGSGGTDTQYF
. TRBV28 CAVTGNSGAFF
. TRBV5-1 CASSHLGGESYEQYF
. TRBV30 CAWSGGLFETQYF
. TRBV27 CASSLKAGNYGYTF
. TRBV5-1 CASSPGTGGPYEQYF
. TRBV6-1 CASSEVGTSLIPSRETQYF
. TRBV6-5 CASSYLGATNEKLFF
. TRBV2 CASSEAPGLKQYF
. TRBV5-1 CASSGGSGNEKLFF
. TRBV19 CASIPGHSSGNTIYF
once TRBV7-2 CASSLAAVSSYNEQFF
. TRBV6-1 CASSKGDRANTEAFF
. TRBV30 CAWSWRMQGRGEREQYF
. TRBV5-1 CASSLASGGPPQETQYF
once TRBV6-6 CASSYSPGLSYEQYF
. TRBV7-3 CASSPLQGGEQFF
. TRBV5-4 CASSARSNYGYTF
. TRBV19 CASSIQGVGNQPQHF
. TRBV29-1 CSVPGQGSTDTQYF
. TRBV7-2 CASSLAGTRGQEAQYF
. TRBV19 CASSIDPVETQYF